A selection of T cell receptor beta chains follows, all from one sample in a study of human T cells and chemical hapten exposure. TCRdb used MiXCR to reprocess the RACE reads, holding one entry per CDR3 protein. This sample carries 150,000 to 200,000 distinct CDR3 sequences, 25% to 30% of them seen once, and the ten largest clones take less than 3.5%. Sequences were derived from whole blood, sampled in connection with sensitization to the hapten diphenylcyclopropenone (DPC). Every receptor here comes from a woman in her 30s with alopecia areata. Some clones in this sample may be carry-over from other donors' samples. Each CDR3 is given with its conserved first and last residue. The order of the fields is CDR3 DNA, CDR3 protein, clone size, J gene, D gene, V gene. D genes are given only for firm matches. The size entry is marked missing in some rows and otherwise reads once, few, many or a size class.

CDR3nt: TGCGCCAGCAGCTTGGGCGCAGGGAACGGGAACATTCAGTACTTC; CDR3aa: CASSLGAGNGNIQYF; abundance: NA; j_gene: TRBJ2-4; d_gene: NA; v_gene: TRBV5-1
CDR3nt: TGTGCCACCGACAGGGGGCCGCACACTGAAGCTTTCTTT; CDR3aa: CATDRGPHTEAFF; abundance: few; j_gene: TRBJ1-1; d_gene: TRBD1; v_gene: TRBV6-1
CDR3nt: TGTGCCACGACGACTTGGACAGGGGGGCCCGGGGAGCTGTTTTTT; CDR3aa: CATTTWTGGPGELFF; abundance: NA; j_gene: TRBJ2-2; d_gene: TRBD1; v_gene: TRBV10-3
CDR3nt: TGTGCCAGTAGTCTGGGACACAATGTTAACTATGGCTACACCTTC; CDR3aa: CASSLGHNVNYGYTF; abundance: few; j_gene: TRBJ1-2; d_gene: NA; v_gene: TRBV19
CDR3nt: TGCGCCAGCAGCTTGTGGGAAGATACGCAGTATTTT; CDR3aa: CASSLWEDTQYF; abundance: NA; j_gene: TRBJ2-3; d_gene: NA; v_gene: TRBV5-1
CDR3nt: TGCAGCGAGAGGGGCTCGTACAATGAGCAGTTCTTC; CDR3aa: CSERGSYNEQFF; abundance: few; j_gene: TRBJ2-1; d_gene: NA; v_gene: TRBV29-1
CDR3nt: TGTGCCAGCAGCCCCCGGTTCAGCTCCTACAATGAGCAGTTCTTC; CDR3aa: CASSPRFSSYNEQFF; abundance: NA; j_gene: TRBJ2-1; d_gene: NA; v_gene: TRBV11-1
CDR3nt: TGTGCCAGCAGTCCAGGGGACGGCAATCAGCCCCAGCATTTT; CDR3aa: CASSPGDGNQPQHF; abundance: NA; j_gene: TRBJ1-5; d_gene: NA; v_gene: TRBV7-2
CDR3nt: TGTGCCAGTTCGTCGGGTCTAGCGGGGAACACCGGGGAGCTGTTTTTT; CDR3aa: CASSSGLAGNTGELFF; abundance: NA; j_gene: TRBJ2-2; d_gene: TRBD2; v_gene: TRBV7-9
CDR3nt: TGTGCCAGCAGTTTAGATTACAGTAATCAGCCCCAGCATTTT; CDR3aa: CASSLDYSNQPQHF; abundance: once; j_gene: TRBJ1-5; d_gene: NA; v_gene: TRBV12-3/TRBV12-4
CDR3nt: TGCAGTGCTAGAGACCAGGGGAGGTCGAACACTGAAGCTTTCTTT; CDR3aa: CSARDQGRSNTEAFF; abundance: NA; j_gene: TRBJ1-1; d_gene: NA; v_gene: TRBV20-1
CDR3nt: TGTGCCAGCAGCTCCGGACAGGGCCCTTACTACGAGCAGTACTTC; CDR3aa: CASSSGQGPYYEQYF; abundance: NA; j_gene: TRBJ2-7; d_gene: TRBD1; v_gene: TRBV7-7
CDR3nt: TGCGCCAGCACCCAAGATCAGGCTGGTACGGCCCAGTACTTC; CDR3aa: CASTQDQAGTAQYF; abundance: NA; j_gene: TRBJ2-5; d_gene: NA; v_gene: TRBV4-3
CDR3nt: TGTGCCACCAGTGGGCGCAACGGGAGCGAACATACGCAGTATTTT; CDR3aa: CATSGRNGSEHTQYF; abundance: NA; j_gene: TRBJ2-3; d_gene: NA; v_gene: TRBV24-1
CDR3nt: TGCGCCAGCAGCTTGGACCGACAGGGTAATTCACCCCTCCACTTT; CDR3aa: CASSLDRQGNSPLHF; abundance: NA; j_gene: TRBJ1-6; d_gene: TRBD1; v_gene: TRBV5-1
CDR3nt: TGTGCCAGCAGTGAGGGACTCAGCACAGATACGCAGTATTTT; CDR3aa: CASSEGLSTDTQYF; abundance: NA; j_gene: TRBJ2-3; d_gene: NA; v_gene: TRBV2
CDR3nt: TGTGCCAGCAGACAGAATACCTTGAATCAGCCCCAGCATTTT; CDR3aa: CASRQNTLNQPQHF; abundance: NA; j_gene: TRBJ1-5; d_gene: NA; v_gene: TRBV6-2/TRBV6-3
CDR3nt: TGTGCCAGCAGTTTAGGCCTAGCGGGGGGTCCTAGCACAGATACGCAGTATTTT; CDR3aa: CASSLGLAGGPSTDTQYF; abundance: few; j_gene: TRBJ2-3; d_gene: TRBD2; v_gene: TRBV12-3/TRBV12-4
CDR3nt: TGTGCCAGCATGAAGGGTTTGAACACTGAAGCTTTCTTT; CDR3aa: CASMKGLNTEAFF; abundance: NA; j_gene: TRBJ1-1; d_gene: NA; v_gene: TRBV6-2/TRBV6-3
CDR3nt: TGTGCCAGCAGTATACAGGGGCGGACTGAAGCTTTCTTT; CDR3aa: CASSIQGRTEAFF; abundance: NA; j_gene: TRBJ1-1; d_gene: TRBD1; v_gene: TRBV6-1